Detailed here is one T cell receptor (beta chain). It lacks a known antigen. This sample is drawn from a study of T cells expressing NK-cell markers (dated by TCRdb to the early 2020s). Turning to the overall study: TCR beta-chain repertoires were profiled in sorted CD3+CD56+NKG2C+, CD3+CD56+NKG2C- and CD3+CD56-NKG2C+ T-cell subsets from eight donors. Seven of the eight sequenced donors were HCMV-seropositive and one was HCMV-seronegative. The study sequenced eight donors, all healthy volunteers chosen at random: three men and five women. Libraries were sequenced as 2 x 150 bp reads on Illumina HiSeq 2000/2500, MiSeq or NextSeq. The research as a whole found: Those dominant clonotypes were again the most abundant among CD3+CD56-NKG2C+ cells in several donors, at about 28.3-65%. In roughly six donors, the dominant CD3+CD56+NKG2C+ clonotypes were among the top 10 CD8+ clonotypes and accounted for roughly 1.0-7.5% of CD8+ T cells. Whether the expanded NKG2C-expressing T cell clones were specific for HCMV antigens remained unclear.

The instrument given in TCRdb is Illumina HiSeq 2000. TCR beta cDNA libraries were prepared using 5'RACE template switching, which introduced a universal primer site and unique molecular identifiers. cDNA synthesis was primed from the TCR beta constant segment and was followed by two successive PCR amplification steps. The published analysis was carried out like this. MIGEC handled demultiplexing of the reads and grouping by UMI, while MiTCR was used to assemble and quantify clonotypes. To exclude erroneous sequences, only TCR cDNA sequences supported by at least two reads were retained. The tcR package was used for downstream repertoire analysis, and clonotypes were matched between fractions using CDR3 nucleotide sequence together with V segment. VDJmatch was used to annotate antigen specificity against VDJdb, with one amino acid substitution allowed in CDR3. Once TCRdb had reprocessed the reads, it stored one entry per CDR3 protein sequence and supplied no DNA. In this record, the V and J calls reflect TCRdb's handling and not the investigators' own analysis. In this sample's table one finds 150,000 to 170,000 distinct CDR3 sequences. The ten largest clones take up roughly 35% of the sample.

HCMV-specific IgG was detected in serum with a commercial ELISA kit to determine HCMV serostatus. Ficoll density gradient centrifugation was used to isolate peripheral blood mononuclear cells from blood. The sample was blood T cells: a sorted CD56 or NKG2C T cell subset, CD4+ or CD8+ T cells, or bulk PBMC T cells (not recorded which). The TCR comes from a woman aged 45-59 years in good health. Donor details come from another sample of the same person, matched by shared clones.

The CDR3 region reads CASTGTLPETQYF. The sequence links TRBV12-3 or TRBV12-4 to TRBJ2-5; there is no DNA to check the TCRdb D call of TRBD2. The CDR3 starts with the cysteine, ends with the phenylalanine, and has 13 residues. DNA for this receptor is not on file.